Below are 20 T cell receptor beta chains sequenced from a single sample in a study of response to subunit inactivated influenza vaccine. TCRdb ran MiXCR on the RT-PCR reads and lists one entry per CDR3 protein. The sample lists roughly 630,000 distinct CDR3 sequences, 11% to 15% occurring once. Sequencing was performed on PBMCs from blood, taken roughly 2 weeks before vaccination. Every receptor here comes from a man aged 45 to 65 who received an inactivated influenza vaccine.

The table lists this clonotype with a few counts. V and J are TRBV9 and TRBJ2-7; D may be TRBD2 (6 bases). The V and J ends lost 0 bases and 2 bases respectively, with 9 bases between them. This CDR3 spans 14 amino acids. From germline, CDR1 is SGDLS and CDR2 YYNGEE. The CDR3, as DNA: TGTGCCAGCAGCGTAGGCGGGACCGCCTACGAGCAGTACTTC. It encodes CASSVGGTAYEQYF.

The chain is built from TRBV5-1 and TRBJ2-2; D is ambiguous. This CDR3 is 15 amino acids long. CDR1 and CDR2 (germline): SGHRS, YFSETQ. The V end lost 3 bases, the J end lost 0 bases, and 9 bases lay between the germline ends. Written as DNA, the CDR3 is TGCGCCAGCAGCTCCGGCTCCACGAACACCGGGGAGCTGTTTTTT. This translates into CASSSGSTNTGELFF.

V usage is TRBV19 and J usage is TRBJ2-4; D could derive from TRBD1 or TRBD2 (6 bases each). Looked up from germline, CDR1 is LNHDA and CDR2 is SQIVND (reference sequence). Trimming left V 1 base short and J 8 bases short, with 12 bases between. The CDR3 is 14 amino acids. CDR3 in amino acids: CASSIGGAVYIQYF. The CDR3 DNA reads TGTGCCAGTAGTATAGGGGGGGCTGTGTACATTCAGTACTTC.

There are a few counts of this clonotype. The chain joins TRBV3-1 to TRBJ2-4, with 7 bases identical to TRBD1. CDR1 is LGHDT, CDR2 YNNKEL, per germline (reference sequence). The junction had 5 bases not matched to a gene; V was cut back by 3 bases and J by 0 bases. This CDR3 region has 16 residues. CDR3 bases: TGTGCCAGCAGCCACCGGGACAGCCTAGCCAAAAACATTCAGTACTTC. Protein: CASSHRDSLAKNIQYF.

This sequence joins TRBV20-1 and TRBJ2-7, with TRBD1 matching over 10 bases. Germline V gene sequence: CDR1 DFQATT, CDR2 SNEGSKA (reference sequence). The J segment lost 3 bases and the V segment lost 3 bases, leaving 5 bases of the junction unmatched. The CDR3 loop spans 14 amino acids. This CDR3 reads CSARDRGFRYEQYF. In DNA form, the CDR3 reads TGCAGTGCTAGGGACAGGGGGTTCCGCTACGAGCAGTACTTC.

This clonotype was recorded at least ten times. The V gene is TRBV6-2 or TRBV6-3, the J gene TRBJ2-3; D is unclear. CDR1 is MNHEY, CDR2 SVGEGT, per germline. The CDR3 is 14 residues long. Trimming removed 1 base at V and 5 bases at J, with 10 bases between. DNA of the CDR3: TGTGCCAGCAGTTACTTCCTAGTGGAAGATACGCAGTATTTT. Its protein is CASSYFLVEDTQYF.

The rearrangement joins TRBV10-3 to TRBJ2-7; the D gene could be TRBD1 or TRBD2 (5 bases each). This CDR3 comprises 14 residues. V lost 7 bases and J 3 bases, leaving 16 bases between the germline ends. The V gene's germline CDR1 is ENHRY and CDR2 SYGVKD. This CDR3 is CAIKPPGPSYEQYF. CDR3 coding DNA: TGTGCCATCAAGCCACCGGGACCTAGCTACGAGCAGTACTTC.

This clonotype has more than one count but fewer than ten. The V gene is TRBV7-2, the J gene TRBJ1-6; weak D call: TRBD1 (5 bases). CDR3 length equals 14 residues. The V and J ends lost 5 bases and 9 bases respectively, with 14 bases between them. The germline gives CDR1 SGHTA, CDR2 FQGNSA. The CDR3 here is CASSDRGMSSPLHF. CDR3 bases: TGTGCCAGCAGCGATAGGGGAATGAGTTCACCCCTCCACTTT. Full variable domain (missing parts from reference TRBV7-2 and TRBJ1-6): GAGVSQSPSNKVTEKGKDVELRCDPISGHTALYWYRQSLGQGLEFLIYFQGNSAPDKSGLPSDRFSAERTGGSVSTLTIQRTQQEDSAVYLCASSDRGMSSPLHFGNGTRLTVT.

V gene TRBV4-2 combines with J gene TRBJ2-1; the match to TRBD2 covers 7 bases. Germline-derived CDR1 and CDR2 are LGHNA and YNFKEQ. The CDR3 covers 16 residues. V was clipped by 3 bases and J by 0 bases; unmatched bases: 5. The CDR3 loop is CASSHSGGSSYNEQFF. In DNA form, the CDR3 reads TGTGCCAGCAGCCACTCCGGGGGGAGCTCCTACAATGAGCAGTTCTTC.

The chain couples TRBV14 to TRBJ1-1; maybe TRBD1 (6 bases). Trimming removed 1 base at V and 6 bases at J, with 12 bases between. Germline V gene sequence: CDR1 SGHDN, CDR2 FVKESK. CDR3 length: 14 amino acids. The CDR3, as DNA: TGTGCCAGCAGCCAAGTCCAGGGGAGGCCTGAAGCTTTCTTT. The encoded protein is CASSQVQGRPEAFF.

This clonotype was seen more than once but under ten times. The chain uses TRBV7-2 and TRBJ2-7; TRBD1 matches 7 bases. This CDR3 is 15 amino acids long. Germline V gene sequence: CDR1 SGHTA, CDR2 FQGNSA. J was trimmed by 0 bases and V by 5 bases; bases with no gene match: 7. The CDR3 bases are TGTGCCAGCAGCGCAGACGGGACAGCCTCCTACGAGCAGTACTTC. It encodes CASSADGTASYEQYF.

V is TRBV7-2 and J is TRBJ1-1, with a weak D call TRBD1 (6 bases). Trimming pared 4 bases from V and 6 bases from J, leaving 18 bases between. The germline V gene encodes CDR1 SGHTA and CDR2 FQGNSA. The CDR3 loop spans 15 amino acids. The CDR3 sequence: CASSYAGGAISEAFF. Here the CDR3 DNA reads TGTGCCAGCAGCTATGCGGGGGGGGCAATATCTGAAGCTTTCTTT.

The chain combines TRBV6-2 or TRBV6-3 with TRBJ2-7, with D possibly TRBD1 on 6 matching bases. The CDR3 runs to 12 residues. The germline V and J ends were trimmed by 8 bases and 1 base, with 9 bases remaining between them. Looked up from germline, CDR1 is MNHEY and CDR2 is SVGEGT. The CDR3 region has the DNA TGTGCCAGCGGCGGACAGTCCTACGAGCAGTACTTC. As protein: CASGGQSYEQYF.

The CDR3 bases are TGTGCCAGCAGTTCTCGAGGGGGGAACACTGAAGCTTTCTTT. This sequence encodes CASSSRGGNTEAFF. This chain links TRBV12-3 or TRBV12-4 with TRBJ1-1, with a weak D call TRBD1 (6 bases). The V and J ends lost 4 bases and 1 base respectively, with 10 bases between them. The CDR3 covers 14 residues.

This clonotype was recorded a few times. The chain is built from TRBV4-2 and TRBJ1-1; D is unresolved. Germline V gives CDR1 LGHNA, CDR2 YNFKEQ. The ends were cut back, 1 base at V and 2 bases at J, with 11 bases in the middle. This CDR3 is 15 amino acids long. The CDR3 nucleotides are TGTGCCAGCAGCCAAGCGGAACAGCCAAACACTGAAGCTTTCTTT. Encoded protein: CASSQAEQPNTEAFF.

This clonotype was seen a few times. This chain connects TRBV3-1 to TRBJ1-2; the D gene is possibly TRBD1 (5 bases). Per germline, CDR1 LGHDT and CDR2 YNNKEL (reference sequence). Between the trimmed V and J ends, which lost 0 bases and 6 bases, there was a span of 8 bases. This CDR3 has 13 residues. This CDR3 is CASSQEAGNGYTF. The CDR3 DNA is TGTGCCAGCAGCCAAGAGGCAGGGAATGGCTACACCTTC.

The chain joins TRBV7-8 to TRBJ2-5; D assignment may be TRBD1 or TRBD2 (6 bases each). V was shortened by 3 bases and J by 1 base, with 12 bases between the two germline ends. Germline-derived CDR1 and CDR2 are SGHVS and FQNEAQ. There are 15 residues in the CDR3. CDR3 amino acids: CASSFPGGGQETQYF. The CDR3 DNA is TGTGCCAGCAGCTTTCCCGGGGGCGGCCAAGAGACCCAGTACTTC.

The V call is TRBV15, the J call TRBJ2-7, with D perhaps TRBD2 (5 bases). Trimming stripped 0 bases from V and 7 bases from J, with 7 bases between. The length of the CDR3 is 12 residues. The germline CDR1 and CDR2 sequences are LNHNV and YYDKDF (reference sequence). The CDR3 loop reads CATSREPGEQYF. The CDR3, as DNA: TGTGCCACCAGCAGAGAACCGGGGGAGCAGTACTTC.

The chain is built from TRBV7-2 and TRBJ2-1; TRBD2 matches 14 bases. The J segment lost 8 bases and the V segment lost 8 bases, leaving 5 bases of the junction unmatched. The CDR3 spans 14 residues. The germline CDR1 and CDR2 sequences are SGHTA and FQGNSA. The CDR3 loop is CASSGLAGGDEQFF. The DNA of the CDR3 is TGTGCCAGCTCCGGACTAGCGGGAGGCGATGAGCAGTTCTTC.

The CDR3 nucleotides read TGTGCCAGCAGATCCTCAACTAGCGGGACCCAGTACTTC. This gives the protein CASRSSTSGTQYF. This chain joins TRBV27 and TRBJ2-5, with 8 bases identical to TRBD2. The CDR3 runs to 13 residues. Germline CDR1 and CDR2: MNHEY and SMNVEV (reference sequence). V was clipped by 6 bases and J by 7 bases; unmatched bases: 7.